A selection of T cell receptor beta chains follows, all from one sample in a study of T cell clonotyping in hematopoietic cell transplantation. Assay used: immunoSEQ multiplex PCR; TCRdb lists only in-frame clones, some missing. The repertoire has approximately 11,000 clones, around 86% of them found once; the top ten carry under 15%. Sample: peripheral blood mononuclear cells, taken before stem cell transplant. The receptors shown here come from a woman between 45 and 65 years old with chronic myeloid leukemia. Some clones in this sample may be carry-over from other donors' samples. Both conserved end residues are part of each CDR3. D genes are given only for firm matches. The size field is filled for only some rows; it gives once, few, many or a size class.

size: NA
D: TRBD2
V: TRBV28
J: TRBJ2-2
DNA: TGTGCCAGCAGTCTAACGGCCCCACTAGCGGGAGCCGGGGAGCTGTTTTTT
CDR3: CASSLTAPLAGAGELFF

size: NA
D: TRBD1
V: TRBV28
J: TRBJ1-2
DNA: TGTGCCAGTAGGACAGGGGGCTTAACTGGAGCGGGCTACACCTTC
CDR3: CASRTGGLTGAGYTF

size: NA
D: TRBD2
V: TRBV5-1
J: TRBJ2-5
DNA: TGCGCCAGCAGCTCTAGCGGAAACTGGGAGACCCAGTACTTC
CDR3: CASSSSGNWETQYF

size: once
D: NA
V: TRBV5-1
J: TRBJ1-2
DNA: TGCGCCAGCAGCTTGGCCGACGGCAACTATGGCTACACCTTC
CDR3: CASSLADGNYGYTF

size: NA
D: TRBD2
V: TRBV5-6
J: TRBJ2-7
DNA: TGTGCCAGCAGCTTTCAAGCGGGAATCGAGCAGTACTTC
CDR3: CASSFQAGIEQYF

size: few
D: NA
V: TRBV6-6
J: TRBJ1-4
DNA: TGTGCCAGCAGGATCAGGGAGGGTGAAAAACTGTTTTTT
CDR3: CASRIREGEKLFF

size: NA
D: TRBD2
V: TRBV25-1
J: TRBJ2-7
DNA: TGTGCCAGCAGTGTAGGGACTAGCGGGAGACTGTACTTC
CDR3: CASSVGTSGRLYF

size: NA
D: TRBD2
V: TRBV5-1
J: TRBJ2-7
DNA: TGCGCCAGCAGAAGTACTAGCGGAGGCACCCAGTCCTACGAGCAGTACTTC
CDR3: CASRSTSGGTQSYEQYF

size: NA
D: NA
V: TRBV2
J: TRBJ1-5
DNA: TGTGCCAGCAGTGAGGACAGCTCCAGCAATCAGCCCCAGCATTTT
CDR3: CASSEDSSSNQPQHF

size: NA
D: NA
V: TRBV9
J: TRBJ2-2
DNA: TGTGCCAGCAGCGTAGACGGGAACACCGGGGAGCTGTTTTTT
CDR3: CASSVDGNTGELFF

size: few
D: NA
V: TRBV5-4
J: TRBJ1-5
DNA: TGTGCCAGCAGCTTTCCCCTGTTGTGGGGACTGGGCAATCAGCCCCAGCATTTT
CDR3: CASSFPLLWGLGNQPQHF

size: NA
D: TRBD1
V: TRBV4-3
J: TRBJ1-1
DNA: TGCGCCAGCAGCTCGCGACAGGGGGGGACTGAAGCTTTCTTT
CDR3: CASSSRQGGTEAFF

size: NA
D: NA
V: TRBV2
J: TRBJ2-5
DNA: TGTGCCAGCATGAGACAGGCGGGCTACCAAGAGACCCAGTACTTC
CDR3: CASMRQAGYQETQYF

size: NA
D: NA
V: TRBV30
J: TRBJ1-4
DNA: TGTGCCTGGAGTGCTCCACCGGGACGGTTGTTTTTT
CDR3: CAWSAPPGRLFF

size: NA
D: NA
V: TRBV4-1
J: TRBJ1-5
DNA: TGCGCCAGCAGCCAAGACAGATACAATCAGCCCCAGCATTTT
CDR3: CASSQDRYNQPQHF

size: NA
D: NA
V: TRBV11-2
J: TRBJ2-1
DNA: TGTGCCAGCAGCTTCCAATGGGATGAGCAGTTCTTC
CDR3: CASSFQWDEQFF

size: few
D: NA
V: TRBV9
J: TRBJ1-1
DNA: TGTGCCAGCGGCGGGGGGGTGAACACTGAAGCTTTCTTT
CDR3: CASGGGVNTEAFF

size: NA
D: NA
V: TRBV7-2
J: TRBJ1-4
DNA: TGTGCCAGCAGCCCTCCGGGGACCCTTAATGAAAAACTGTTTTTT
CDR3: CASSPPGTLNEKLFF

size: NA
D: TRBD2
V: TRBV7-3
J: TRBJ2-2
DNA: TGTGCCAGCAGCTTAATGGCGGGAGTTACCGGGGAGCTGTTTTTT
CDR3: CASSLMAGVTGELFF

size: NA
D: NA
V: TRBV5-6
J: TRBJ1-4
DNA: TGTGCCAGCAGCCCGACATCCAGTGAAAAACTGTTTTTT
CDR3: CASSPTSSEKLFF

size: NA
D: TRBD2
V: TRBV28
J: TRBJ2-1
DNA: TGTGCCAGCAGACCAGCGGGAGAGTACAATGAGCAGTTCTTC
CDR3: CASRPAGEYNEQFF

size: few
D: NA
V: TRBV30
J: TRBJ1-1
DNA: TGTGCCTGGAGTGTAGCCGTAAGGACTGAAGCTTTCTTT
CDR3: CAWSVAVRTEAFF

size: NA
D: TRBD2
V: TRBV7-2
J: TRBJ2-1
DNA: TGTGCCAGCAGAAGGACTAGCGGGAGCAATGAGCAGTTCTTC
CDR3: CASRRTSGSNEQFF

size: NA
D: NA
V: TRBV5-1
J: TRBJ2-7
DNA: TGCGCCAGCAGCTTGACAGGTGACTATGCCGAGCAGTACTTC
CDR3: CASSLTGDYAEQYF

size: few
D: NA
V: TRBV19
J: TRBJ2-1
DNA: TGTGCCAGTACCGGCCTGGGGGGCCCCTACAATGAGCAGTTCTTC
CDR3: CASTGLGGPYNEQFF

size: NA
D: NA
V: TRBV4-1
J: TRBJ2-5
DNA: TGCGCCAGCAGCACCCCCGGACTCCAAGAGACCCAGTACTTC
CDR3: CASSTPGLQETQYF

size: NA
D: NA
V: TRBV2
J: TRBJ1-1
DNA: TGTGCCGGCAGGGGGAACACTGAAGCTTTCTTT
CDR3: CAGRGNTEAFF

size: once
D: NA
V: TRBV2
J: TRBJ2-2
DNA: TGTGCCAGCAGAATTAACAGGGCGAACACCGGGGAGCTGTTTTTT
CDR3: CASRINRANTGELFF

size: few
D: TRBD2
V: TRBV15
J: TRBJ2-1
DNA: TGTGCCACCAGCAGAGGGACAGGGGCAGAGCTAGCGGGAGGGCGAGGGGAGCAGTTCTTC
CDR3: CATSRGTGAELAGGRGEQFF

size: NA
D: TRBD2
V: TRBV6-6
J: TRBJ2-2
DNA: TGTGCCAGTAGACTAGCGGAGACCACCGGGGAGCTGTTTTTT
CDR3: CASRLAETTGELFF

size: NA
D: TRBD2
V: TRBV7-2
J: TRBJ2-6
DNA: TGTGCCAGCAGCAGTTTCGGGACTACCAGAGGAGGGGCCAACGTCCTGACTTTC
CDR3: CASSSFGTTRGGANVLTF

size: NA
D: NA
V: TRBV5-6
J: TRBJ2-7
DNA: TGTGCCAGCAGCTTGGAAAGAGAGCAGTACTTC
CDR3: CASSLEREQYF

size: NA
D: TRBD2
V: TRBV11-2
J: TRBJ2-5
DNA: TGTGCCAGCAGCGGCGCCGCGGGAGTAGTGGAAGAGACCCAGTACTTC
CDR3: CASSGAAGVVEETQYF

size: once
D: NA
V: TRBV29-1
J: TRBJ2-1
DNA: TGCAGCGTTGAAGAGAACGGCTCAAGGGGTGAGCAGTTCTTC
CDR3: CSVEENGSRGEQFF

size: few
D: NA
V: TRBV7-2
J: TRBJ2-7
DNA: TGTGCCAGCAGCCGACCGGGCCTATACACCTACGAGCAGTACTTC
CDR3: CASSRPGLYTYEQYF

size: few
D: TRBD2
V: TRBV2
J: TRBJ2-1
DNA: TGTGCCAGCAAGCTTTCTAGCGGGGGCTACAATGAGCAGTTCTTC
CDR3: CASKLSSGGYNEQFF

size: NA
D: TRBD1
V: TRBV9
J: TRBJ2-5
DNA: TGTGCCAGCAGCGTAGACGGGACAGGGCAAGAGACCCAGTACTTC
CDR3: CASSVDGTGQETQYF

size: NA
D: NA
V: TRBV4-1
J: TRBJ2-2
DNA: TGCGCCAGCAACCGGGCGGGCCTAGCAAAGACCGGGGAGCTGTTTTTT
CDR3: CASNRAGLAKTGELFF

size: NA
D: TRBD2
V: TRBV19
J: TRBJ2-5
DNA: TGTGCCAGTAGTAAGGCGGGAGGCCTCAGCAAGACCCAGTACTTC
CDR3: CASSKAGGLSKTQYF

size: NA
D: TRBD2
V: TRBV9
J: TRBJ2-1
DNA: TGTGCCAGCAGCGTCGGGGGAGGGGTAAATGAGCAGTTCTTC
CDR3: CASSVGGGVNEQFF

size: NA
D: NA
V: TRBV7-2
J: TRBJ2-7
DNA: TGTGCCAGCAGCTTAGCCTTGACACCTACCTACGAGCAGTACTTC
CDR3: CASSLALTPTYEQYF

size: NA
D: NA
V: TRBV9
J: TRBJ2-7
DNA: TGTGCCAGCAGCAGCGGACAGCACCCCTCCTACGAGCAGTACTTC
CDR3: CASSSGQHPSYEQYF

size: NA
D: NA
V: TRBV28
J: TRBJ2-7
DNA: TGTGCCAGCAGTTTCCTCTACTACGAGCAGTACTTC
CDR3: CASSFLYYEQYF

size: NA
D: TRBD1
V: TRBV5-6
J: TRBJ1-3
DNA: TGTGCCAGCAGCTTGGCCCTCGGACAGGGGGCTGACACCATATATTTT
CDR3: CASSLALGQGADTIYF

size: few
D: TRBD1
V: TRBV27
J: TRBJ2-1
DNA: TGTGCCAGCAGTTTCTTATATCGGGACAGGTTATACAATGAGCAGTTCTTC
CDR3: CASSFLYRDRLYNEQFF

size: NA
D: NA
V: TRBV27
J: TRBJ2-5
DNA: TGTGCCAGCAGTTTATTGCGAAGCCTAGAGACCCAGTACTTC
CDR3: CASSLLRSLETQYF

size: NA
D: NA
V: TRBV10-2
J: TRBJ1-1
DNA: TGCGCCAGCAGTGACAGTTCCACTGAAGCTTTCTTT
CDR3: CASSDSSTEAFF

size: NA
D: NA
V: TRBV6-1
J: TRBJ1-2
DNA: TGTGCCAGCAGTGAACGGATTGGTGACTATGGCTACACCTTC
CDR3: CASSERIGDYGYTF

size: NA
D: NA
V: TRBV4-1
J: TRBJ2-5
DNA: TGCGCCAGCAGCCAAGGATTGATGGGACGGAGTGGGACCCAGTACTTC
CDR3: CASSQGLMGRSGTQYF

size: NA
D: TRBD2
V: TRBV28
J: TRBJ2-5
DNA: TGTGCCAGCAGTTTATTCGAGTGGGAGGGCAAAGAGACCCAGTACTTC
CDR3: CASSLFEWEGKETQYF

size: NA
D: NA
V: TRBV28
J: TRBJ2-7
DNA: TGTGCCAGCAACCAGACTCCGGGACCCACTTTGTACTTC
CDR3: CASNQTPGPTLYF

size: NA
D: TRBD1
V: TRBV2
J: TRBJ2-2
DNA: TGTGCCAGGGGGACAGAAGACACCGGGGAGCTGTTTTTT
CDR3: CARGTEDTGELFF

size: NA
D: NA
V: TRBV7-2
J: TRBJ1-3
DNA: TGTGCCAGCGGACACTCTGGAAACACCATATATTTT
CDR3: CASGHSGNTIYF

size: NA
D: NA
V: TRBV11-3
J: TRBJ2-1
DNA: TGTGCCAGCAGCCAAAACGGTGACTCCTACAATGAGCAGTTCTTC
CDR3: CASSQNGDSYNEQFF

size: NA
D: NA
V: TRBV30
J: TRBJ2-1
DNA: TGTGCCTGGAGTGCCCCTCTCCTTCTCATGATCCGAAGGGAGCAGTTCTTC
CDR3: CAWSAPLLLMIRREQFF